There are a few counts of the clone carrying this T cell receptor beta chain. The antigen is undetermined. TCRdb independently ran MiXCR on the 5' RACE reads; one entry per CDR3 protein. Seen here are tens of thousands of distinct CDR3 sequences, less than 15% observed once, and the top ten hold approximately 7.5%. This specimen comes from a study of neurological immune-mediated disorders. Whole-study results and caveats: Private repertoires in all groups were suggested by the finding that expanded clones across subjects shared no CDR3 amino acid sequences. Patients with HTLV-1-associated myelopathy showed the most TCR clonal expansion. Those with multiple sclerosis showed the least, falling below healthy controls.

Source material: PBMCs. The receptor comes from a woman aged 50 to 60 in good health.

The DNA of the CDR3 is TGTGCCAGCAGTTTCGAACCCAAGGCGACCCAGTACTTC. This codes for CASSFEPKATQYF. The J gene is TRBJ2-5, the V gene TRBV28; D is ambiguous. V gave up 3 bases and J gave up 7 bases, with 12 bases separating them. Germline CDR1 reads MDHEN; CDR2 reads SYDVKM. The CDR3 is 13 amino acids. Full variable domain (outside the CDR3, taken from reference TRBV28 and TRBJ2-5): DVKVTQSSRYLVKRTGEKVFLECVQDMDHENMFWYRQDPGLGLRLIYFSYDVKMKEKGDIPEGYSVSREKKERFSLILESASTNQTSMYLCASSFEPKATQYFGPGTRLLVL.